Shown below are 9 T cell receptor beta chains from a single sample sequenced in a study of cytomegalovirus exposure and HLA in healthy donors. In the PCR, 60 Vbeta and 13 Jbeta primers were used. TCRdb keeps only in-frame clones here, not all; method: immunoSEQ multiplex PCR. Here the sample spans 55,000 to 70,000 clones, almost 70% being singletons. The sample consisted of PBMCs. The receptor set was obtained from a man aged 40-50 years in good health and CMV-seropositive.

The rearrangement joins TRBV18 to TRBJ2-2, with D possibly being TRBD1 (6 bases). The V gene lost 4 bases and the J gene lost 0 bases, with 9 bases spanning the gap. The CDR3 spans 15 residues. CDR1 and CDR2 from the germline V gene are KGHSH and LQKENI. The CDR3 DNA reads TGTGCCAGCTCACGGGGACATCCGAACACCGGGGAGCTGTTTTTT. It encodes CASSRGHPNTGELFF.

The V gene is TRBV27, the J gene TRBJ1-5; 9 nucleotides match TRBD1. Trimming removed 6 bases from V and 0 bases from J; junction bases left unmatched: 3. The germline gives CDR1 MNHEY, CDR2 SMNVEV (reference sequence). The length of the CDR3 is 15 residues. The CDR3 nucleotides are TGTGCCAGCAGACCGGGACAGGGTAGCAATCAGCCCCAGCATTTT. Protein: CASRPGQGSNQPQHF.

The rearrangement links TRBV29-1 to TRBJ1-2; D might be TRBD1 (5 bases). V was pared by 6 bases and J by 6 bases, with 17 bases between. Germline V lookup: CDR1 SQVTM, CDR2 ANQGSEA. The CDR3 length is 13 residues. The CDR3 reads CSVQNLRGDGYTF. CDR3 in DNA: TGCAGCGTCCAAAACTTACGGGGGGATGGCTACACCTTC.

The V call is TRBV2, the J call TRBJ2-7; tentatively, D is TRBD1 (5 bases). The V gene lost 6 bases and the J gene lost 3 bases, with 15 bases spanning the gap. Germline V lookup: CDR1 SNHLY, CDR2 FYNNEI. This CDR3 has 14 residues. The CDR3 region has the DNA TGTGCCAGCAGCCCCATGCAGGGAAACTACGAGCAGTACTTC. Its protein is CASSPMQGNYEQYF. Based on the CDR3 plus reference TRBV2 and TRBJ2-7, the full variable domain is EPEVTQTPSHQVTQMGQEVILRCVPISNHLYFYWYRQILGQKVEFLVSFYNNEISEKSEIFDDQFSVERPDGSNFTLKIRSTKLEDSAMYFCASSPMQGNYEQYFGPGTRLTVT.

This CDR3 reads CASSLEGTPNEQFF. The CDR3 DNA follows: TGTGCCAGCAGTCTCGAAGGGACTCCCAATGAGCAGTTCTTC. The V call is TRBV2, the J call TRBJ2-1, with TRBD2 as a possible D gene (6 bases). The CDR3 runs to 14 residues. Germline CDR1 reads SNHLY; CDR2 reads FYNNEI. Trimming removed 5 bases at V and 6 bases at J, with 14 bases between.

This clone was counted between two and nine times. The V call is TRBV19, the J call TRBJ2-3; 10 bases map to TRBD2. J was trimmed by 6 bases and V by 4 bases; bases with no gene match: 13. The CDR3 runs to 17 residues. Germline V gene lookup returns CDR1 LNHDA and CDR2 SQIVND (reference sequence). As DNA, the CDR3 is TGTGCCAGTAGTACCATAACTAGCGGGAAAATGCGCGATACGCAGTATTTT. It codes for CASSTITSGKMRDTQYF.

The chain couples TRBV30 to TRBJ2-3; TRBD2 matches 13 bases. CDR1 and CDR2 from the germline V gene are GTSNPN and SVGIG (reference sequence). Germline trimming cut 2 bases from V and 2 bases from J; bases unmatched to any gene: 4. The CDR3 is 16 amino acids. The CDR3 loop is CAWSPGTSGVTDTQYF. The DNA of the CDR3 is TGTGCCTGGAGTCCAGGGACTAGCGGGGTCACAGATACGCAGTATTTT.

This clone has only one observation. The chain joins TRBV7-9 to TRBJ2-3, with TRBD2 identical over 10 bases. CDR1 and CDR2 (germline): SEHNR, FQNEAQ (reference sequence). J lost 2 bases, V lost 2 bases, and 4 bases had no gene match. This CDR3 contains 16 residues. CDR3: CASSLLAGAFTDTQYF. The CDR3 coding sequence is TGTGCCAGCAGCTTACTAGCGGGGGCCTTCACAGATACGCAGTATTTT.

The chain carries TRBV7-9 and TRBJ1-2, with TRBD1 matching over 9 bases. The trim removed 5 bases at V and 5 bases at J, leaving 6 bases unmatched. This CDR3 has 14 residues. The germline gives CDR1 SEHNR, CDR2 FQNEAQ (reference sequence). CDR3 nucleotides: TGTGCCAGCAGCCCGACAGGGGGAGGGTATGGCTACACCTTC. It codes for CASSPTGGGYGYTF.